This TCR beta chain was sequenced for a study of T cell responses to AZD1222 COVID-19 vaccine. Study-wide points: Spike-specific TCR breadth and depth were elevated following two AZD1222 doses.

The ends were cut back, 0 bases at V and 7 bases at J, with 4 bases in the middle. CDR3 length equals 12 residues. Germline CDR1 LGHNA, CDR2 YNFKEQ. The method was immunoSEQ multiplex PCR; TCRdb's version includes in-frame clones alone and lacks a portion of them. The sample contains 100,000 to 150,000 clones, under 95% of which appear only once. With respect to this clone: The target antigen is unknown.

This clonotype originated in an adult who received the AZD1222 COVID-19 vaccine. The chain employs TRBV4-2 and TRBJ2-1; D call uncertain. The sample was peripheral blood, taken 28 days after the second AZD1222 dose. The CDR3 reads CASSQDQNEQFF. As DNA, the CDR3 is TGTGCCAGCAGCCAAGATCAAAATGAGCAGTTCTTC.